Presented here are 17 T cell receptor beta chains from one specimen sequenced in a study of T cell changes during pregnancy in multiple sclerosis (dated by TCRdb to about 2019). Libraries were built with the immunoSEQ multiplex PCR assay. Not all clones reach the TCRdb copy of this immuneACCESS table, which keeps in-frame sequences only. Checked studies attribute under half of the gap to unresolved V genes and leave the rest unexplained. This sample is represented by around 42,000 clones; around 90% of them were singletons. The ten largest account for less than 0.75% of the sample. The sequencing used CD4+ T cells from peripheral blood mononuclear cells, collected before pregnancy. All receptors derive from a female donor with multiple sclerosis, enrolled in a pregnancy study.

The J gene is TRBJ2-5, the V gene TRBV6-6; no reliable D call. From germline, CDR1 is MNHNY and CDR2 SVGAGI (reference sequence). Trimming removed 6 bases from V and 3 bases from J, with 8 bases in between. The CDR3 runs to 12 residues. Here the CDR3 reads CASSIEEETQYF. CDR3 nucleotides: TGTGCCAGCAGCATAGAGGAAGAGACCCAGTACTTC.

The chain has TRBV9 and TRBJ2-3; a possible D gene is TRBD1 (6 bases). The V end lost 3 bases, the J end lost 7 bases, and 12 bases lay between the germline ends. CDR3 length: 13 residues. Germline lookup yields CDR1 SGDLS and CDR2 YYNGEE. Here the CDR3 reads CASSGSGDYTQYF. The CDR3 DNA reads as TGTGCCAGCAGCGGTTCAGGGGATTATACGCAGTATTTT.

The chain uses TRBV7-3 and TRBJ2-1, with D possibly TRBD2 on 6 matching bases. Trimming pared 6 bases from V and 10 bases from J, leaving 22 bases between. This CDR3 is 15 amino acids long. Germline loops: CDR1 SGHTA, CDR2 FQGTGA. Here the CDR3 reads CASSSGTPLNPEQFF. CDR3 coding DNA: TGTGCCAGCAGTTCCGGGACTCCTCTCAATCCGGAGCAGTTCTTC.

In nucleotides, the CDR3 is TGTGCCAGCAGCGTCCTCACGACAGGGAAGGATGGCTACACCTTC. This gives the protein CASSVLTTGKDGYTF. V gene TRBV9 combines with J gene TRBJ1-2; 7 bases map to TRBD1. The CDR3 has 15 residues. J was trimmed by 6 bases and V by 2 bases; bases with no gene match: 10. CDR1 is SGDLS and CDR2 is YYNGEE in the germline V gene.

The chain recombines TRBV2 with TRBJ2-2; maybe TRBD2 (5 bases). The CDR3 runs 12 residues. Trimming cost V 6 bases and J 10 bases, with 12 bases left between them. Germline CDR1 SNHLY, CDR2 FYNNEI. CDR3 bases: TGTGCCAGCAGGGAGCTAGCTGTGGAGCTGTTTTTT. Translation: CASRELAVELFF.

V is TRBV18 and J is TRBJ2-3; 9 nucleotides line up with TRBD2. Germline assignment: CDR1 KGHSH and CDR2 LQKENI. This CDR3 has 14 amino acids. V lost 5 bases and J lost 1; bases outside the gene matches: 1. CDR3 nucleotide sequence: TGTGCCAGCTCAGCTAGCGGGGGCACAGATACGCAGTATTTT. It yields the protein CASSASGGTDTQYF.

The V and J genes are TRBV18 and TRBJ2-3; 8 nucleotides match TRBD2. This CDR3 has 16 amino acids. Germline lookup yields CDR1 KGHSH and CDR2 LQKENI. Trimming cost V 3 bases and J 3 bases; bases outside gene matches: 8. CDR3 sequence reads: CASSPRDSGGTDTQYF. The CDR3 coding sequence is TGTGCCAGCTCACCCCGGGACTCGGGGGGGACAGATACGCAGTATTTT.

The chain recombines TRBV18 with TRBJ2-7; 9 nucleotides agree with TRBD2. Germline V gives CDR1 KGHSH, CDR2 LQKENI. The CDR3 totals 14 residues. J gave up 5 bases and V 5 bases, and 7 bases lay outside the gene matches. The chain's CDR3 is CASSSGLAPDEQYF. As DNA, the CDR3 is TGTGCCAGCTCATCGGGACTAGCCCCGGACGAGCAGTACTTC.

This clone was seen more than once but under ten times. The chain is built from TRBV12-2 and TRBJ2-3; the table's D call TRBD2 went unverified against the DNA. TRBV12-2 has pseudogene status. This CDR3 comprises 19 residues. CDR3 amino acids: CASRLAPPPLAGGSDTQYF. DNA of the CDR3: TGTGCAAGTCGCTTAGCGCCCCCACCTCTAGCGGGGGGCTCGGATACGCAGTATTTT.

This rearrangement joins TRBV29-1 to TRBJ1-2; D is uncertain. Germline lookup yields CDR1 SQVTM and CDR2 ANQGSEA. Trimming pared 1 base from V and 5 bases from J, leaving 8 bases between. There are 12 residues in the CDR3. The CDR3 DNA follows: TGCAGCGTTGAAGGCAGGCATTATGGCTACACCTTC. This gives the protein CSVEGRHYGYTF.

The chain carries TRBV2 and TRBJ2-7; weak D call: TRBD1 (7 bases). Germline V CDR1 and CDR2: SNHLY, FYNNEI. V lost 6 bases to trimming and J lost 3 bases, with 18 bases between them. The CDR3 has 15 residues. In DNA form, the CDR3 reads TGTGCCAGCAGCAATTACAGGGGAGGAGTCTACGAGCAGTACTTC. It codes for CASSNYRGGVYEQYF.

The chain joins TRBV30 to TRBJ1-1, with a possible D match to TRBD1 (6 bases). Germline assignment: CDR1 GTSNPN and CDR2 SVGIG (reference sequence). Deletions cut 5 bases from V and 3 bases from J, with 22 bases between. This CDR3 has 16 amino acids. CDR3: CAWVHREAREDTEAFF. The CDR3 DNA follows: TGTGCCTGGGTTCACAGGGAAGCACGGGAGGACACTGAAGCTTTCTTT.

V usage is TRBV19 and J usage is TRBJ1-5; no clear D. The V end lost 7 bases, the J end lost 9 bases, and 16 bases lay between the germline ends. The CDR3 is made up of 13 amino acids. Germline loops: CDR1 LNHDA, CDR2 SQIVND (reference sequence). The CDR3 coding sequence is TGTGCCAGTAAGGGAGGGCTACCAGGGCCCCAGCATTTT. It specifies CASKGGLPGPQHF.

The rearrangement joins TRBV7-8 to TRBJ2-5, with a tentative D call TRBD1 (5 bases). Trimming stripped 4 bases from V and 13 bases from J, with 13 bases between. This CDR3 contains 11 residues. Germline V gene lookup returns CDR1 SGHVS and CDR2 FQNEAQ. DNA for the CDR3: TGTGCCAGCAGCTCCGACAGAGTCCCGTACTTC. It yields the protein CASSSDRVPYF.

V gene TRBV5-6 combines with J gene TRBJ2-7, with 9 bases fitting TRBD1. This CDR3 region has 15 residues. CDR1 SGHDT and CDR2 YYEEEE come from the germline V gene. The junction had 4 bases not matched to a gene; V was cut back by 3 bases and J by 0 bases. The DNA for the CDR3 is TGTGCCAGCAGCTCTCGGGACAGGGTCTCCTACGAGCAGTACTTC. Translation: CASSSRDRVSYEQYF.

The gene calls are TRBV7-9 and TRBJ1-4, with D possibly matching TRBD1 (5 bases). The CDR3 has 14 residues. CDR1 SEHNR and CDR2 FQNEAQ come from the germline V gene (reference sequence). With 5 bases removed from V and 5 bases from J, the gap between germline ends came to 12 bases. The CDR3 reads CASSPPGGNEKLFF. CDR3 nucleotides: TGTGCCAGCAGCCCCCCCGGGGGGAATGAAAAACTGTTTTTT. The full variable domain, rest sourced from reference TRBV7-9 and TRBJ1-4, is DTGVSQNPRHKITKRGQNVTFRCDPISEHNRLYWYRQTLGQGPEFLTYFQNEAQLEKSRLLSDRFSAERPKGSFSTLEIQRTEQGDSAMYLCASSPPGGNEKLFFGSGTQLSVL.

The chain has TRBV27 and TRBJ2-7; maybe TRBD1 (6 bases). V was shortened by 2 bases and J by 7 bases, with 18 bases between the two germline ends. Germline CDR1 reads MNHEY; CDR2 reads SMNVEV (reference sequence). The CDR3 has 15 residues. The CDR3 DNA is TGTGCCAGCAGTTTAAGGAGACAGGACCCCGGAGAGCAGTACTTC. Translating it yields CASSLRRQDPGEQYF.